The 29 T cell receptor beta chains reported below all come from one sample, sequenced in a study of control samples from healthy donors and cancer patients. Only in-frame clones appear in the TCRdb table, and some are missing; sequencing was by immunoSEQ multiplex PCR. The profile shows roughly 160,000 clones, around 88% of them singletons. Sequencing input: blood. Receptors were obtained from a woman aged 25 to 39 in good health.

In its sample, this clone was seen a few times. The V gene is TRBV7-9, the J gene TRBJ2-1; TRBD2 agrees at 13 bases. The CDR3 consists of 17 residues. Germline V gives CDR1 SEHNR, CDR2 FQNEAQ (reference sequence). After removal of 5 bases from V and 9 bases from J, the junction contained 13 bases not matched to a gene. The CDR3 spells CASSPSPGLAGEGEQFF. As DNA, the CDR3 is TGTGCCAGCAGCCCTTCTCCCGGACTAGCGGGGGAGGGTGAGCAGTTCTTC.

CDR3 nucleotide sequence: TGCAGCGTTGTTCCGCCAGGCACCAGAGGGACTGAAGCTTTCTTT. This translates into CSVVPPGTRGTEAFF. The chain uses TRBV29-1 and TRBJ1-1; no clear D. The CDR3 covers 15 residues. The germline V and J ends were trimmed by 4 bases and 5 bases, with 20 bases remaining between them. In germline, CDR1 is SQVTM, CDR2 ANQGSEA.

The CDR3, as DNA: TGCAGTGCTAGAGTGGGGACCCAGTACTTC. It specifies CSARVGTQYF. The J gene is TRBJ2-5, the V gene TRBV20-1; D remains unclear. Germline V lookup: CDR1 DFQATT, CDR2 SNEGSKA (reference sequence). Trimming took 1 base from V and 7 from J, leaving 4 bases between them. The CDR3 totals 10 residues.

This sequence joins TRBV3-1 (or the pseudogene TRBV3-2) and TRBJ2-5, with D possibly matching TRBD1 (6 bases). Trimming left V 3 bases short and J 5 bases short, with 16 bases between. Germline CDR1 reads LGHDT; CDR2 reads YNNKEL (reference sequence). The CDR3 length is 15 residues. In DNA form, the CDR3 reads TGTGCCAGCAGCCAGACGTGGGGGCGCGGGGAGACCCAGTACTTC. Amino acids: CASSQTWGRGETQYF.

This clone was observed a few times. The J gene is TRBJ1-4, the V gene TRBV28; TRBD1 aligns across 8 bases. V dropped 6 bases and J dropped 7; count of bases not matched to a gene: 10. Germline-derived CDR1 and CDR2 are MDHEN and SYDVKM. The CDR3 extends over 15 amino acids. This CDR3 is CASRGAGGFGEKLFF. In DNA form, the CDR3 reads TGTGCCAGCAGGGGGGCAGGGGGCTTCGGTGAAAAACTGTTTTTT. The full variable domain, its missing parts supplied by reference TRBV28 and TRBJ1-4, is DVKVTQSSRYLVKRTGEKVFLECVQDMDHENMFWYRQDPGLGLRLIYFSYDVKMKEKGDIPEGYSVSREKKERFSLILESASTNQTSMYLCASRGAGGFGEKLFFGSGTQLSVL.

This rearrangement joins TRBV4-1 to TRBJ2-3, with 12 bases matching TRBD2. The CDR3 is made up of 15 amino acids. The germline V gene has CDR1 MGHRA and CDR2 YSYEKL. V shed 4 bases and J 6 bases; nucleotides not matched to a gene: 5. CDR3 residues: CASSLGLAGLDTQYF. The CDR3, as DNA: TGCGCCAGCAGCCTCGGACTAGCGGGGCTTGATACGCAGTATTTT.

This rearrangement joins TRBV5-1 to TRBJ1-3; D not resolved. V lost 0 bases and J lost 0, with 7 bases in between. The CDR3 loop spans 15 amino acids. Germline V gene lookup returns CDR1 SGHRS and CDR2 YFSETQ. CDR3 sequence reads: CASSLGVSSGNTIYF. The DNA for the CDR3 is TGCGCCAGCAGCTTGGGCGTGAGCTCTGGAAACACCATATATTTT.

CDR3 loop: CASSRAAGSSYNSPLHF. CDR3 coding DNA: TGTGCCAGCAGCCGGGCCGCAGGAAGCTCCTATAATTCACCCCTCCACTTT. This chain uses TRBV7-6 with TRBJ1-6; no reliable D call. V lost 5 bases and J lost 0, with 14 bases in between. The germline gives CDR1 SGHVS, CDR2 FNYEAQ. The CDR3 consists of 17 residues.

This rearrangement joins TRBV10-2 to TRBJ1-5; D not resolved. This CDR3 region has 14 residues. The V gene's germline CDR1 is WSHSY and CDR2 SAAADI. V lost 3 bases and J lost 3, with 9 bases in between. CDR3 coding DNA: TGCGCCAGCAGTGAATCCGGACCCAATCAGCCCCAGCATTTT. Amino acid sequence: CASSESGPNQPQHF.

This clone was seen a single time. The chain is built from TRBV5-1 and TRBJ1-2; 7 bases line up with TRBD1. The V gene end was trimmed by 4 bases and the J gene end by 4 bases; junction bases not matched to a gene: 7. Germline V gives CDR1 SGHRS, CDR2 YFSETQ. There are 14 residues in the CDR3. CDR3 bases: TGCGCCAGCAGCGCCACAGGGGTAGGCTATGGCTACACCTTC. Residues: CASSATGVGYGYTF.

V is TRBV15 and J is TRBJ1-3; D is undetermined. The CDR3 extends over 15 amino acids. Trimming took off 0 bases at V and 4 bases at J, with 10 bases between the two ends. Germline V gives CDR1 LNHNV, CDR2 YYDKDF (reference sequence). The DNA of the CDR3 is TGTGCCACCAGCAGAGATGTGACTCCGGGAAACACCATATATTTT. This sequence encodes CATSRDVTPGNTIYF.

The J gene is TRBJ1-2, the V gene TRBV10-2, with TRBD1 identical over 9 bases. The CDR3 spans 15 residues. V was clipped by 10 bases and J by 1 base; unmatched bases: 10. The germline CDR1 and CDR2 sequences are WSHSY and SAAADI. CDR3 sequence reads: CATGASTGGNYGYTF. DNA for the CDR3: TGCGCCACAGGCGCATCGACAGGGGGTAACTATGGCTACACCTTC.

J is TRBJ2-2 and V is TRBV19, with a weak D call TRBD1 (6 bases). Per the germline V gene, CDR1 is LNHDA and CDR2 is SQIVND (reference sequence). The CDR3 is 13 amino acids. V lost 7 bases to trimming and J lost 3 bases, with 9 bases between them. CDR3 protein: CASNPGDTGELFF. The CDR3 DNA follows: TGTGCCAGTAATCCAGGGGACACCGGGGAGCTGTTTTTT.

The rearrangement links TRBV2 to TRBJ1-2, with 7 bases lining up with TRBD1. Germline CDR1 SNHLY, CDR2 FYNNEI. V shed 7 bases and J 4 bases; nucleotides not matched to a gene: 12. This CDR3 has 15 residues. CDR3 bases: TGTGCCAGCACCGGACTTATGACAGGGCTCTATGGCTACACCTTC. Translated, it gives CASTGLMTGLYGYTF.

This clone was picked up a small number of times. The chain couples TRBV6-5 to TRBJ1-3, with unresolved D. Trimming stripped 2 bases from V and 0 bases from J, with 11 bases between. In germline, CDR1 is MNHEY, CDR2 SVGAGI. CDR3 length: 16 residues. The CDR3 DNA sequence: TGTGCCAGCAGTTACGAAGACGGAATCTCTGGAAACACCATATATTTT. Its translation is CASSYEDGISGNTIYF.

V usage is TRBV19 and J usage is TRBJ1-2, with D maybe TRBD1 (5 bases). This CDR3 has 11 amino acids. The ends were cut back, 8 bases at V and 7 bases at J, with 11 bases in the middle. Germline V lookup: CDR1 LNHDA, CDR2 SQIVND (reference sequence). The CDR3 is CASGGSVGYTF. The CDR3 DNA follows: TGTGCCAGTGGGGGATCTGTTGGCTACACCTTC. The variable domain in full, with the rest retrieved from reference TRBV19 and TRBJ1-2, is DGGITQSPKYLFRKEGQNVTLSCEQNLNHDAMYWYRQDPGQGLRLIYYSQIVNDFQKGDIAEGYSVSREKKESFPLTVTSAQKNPTAFYLCASGGSVGYTFGSGTRLTVV.

V gene TRBV28 combines with J gene TRBJ1-5, with D perhaps matching TRBD1 (5 bases). The V end lost 3 bases, the J end lost 6 bases, and 15 bases lay between the germline ends. The CDR3 extends over 15 amino acids. Germline CDR1 and CDR2: MDHEN and SYDVKM. In nucleotides, the CDR3 is TGTGCCAGCAGTTTTTCAGGCAGGGCCTCTCAGCCCCAGCATTTT. Translating gives CASSFSGRASQPQHF.

This sequence joins TRBV27 and TRBJ2-5; unclear D gene. CDR3 length equals 14 residues. Per germline, CDR1 MNHEY and CDR2 SMNVEV (reference sequence). Deletions cut 7 bases from V and 5 bases from J, with 17 bases between. This CDR3 is CASIKKRSWETQYF. CDR3 coding DNA: TGTGCCAGCATCAAAAAGAGGTCCTGGGAGACCCAGTACTTC.

The chain carries TRBV7-8 and TRBJ2-7; a weak D match, TRBD1 (5 bases). Germline V CDR1 and CDR2: SGHVS, FQNEAQ. V shed 1 base and J shed 2 bases, with 9 bases lying between them. This CDR3 spans 14 amino acids. The CDR3: CASSLGGQPYEQYV. In DNA, the CDR3 is TGTGCCAGCAGCTTAGGAGGACAACCCTACGAGCAGTACGTC.

The chain uses TRBV5-1 and TRBJ2-3; D gene ambiguous. V gave up 6 bases and J gave up 2 bases, with 10 bases separating them. The CDR3 runs to 13 residues. Germline V CDR1 and CDR2: SGHRS, YFSETQ. CDR3 sequence (DNA): TGCGCCAGCAAAGTTTACATCACAGATACGCAGTATTTT. Its translation is CASKVYITDTQYF. The whole variable domain, filled in from reference TRBV5-1 and TRBJ2-3, reads KAGVTQTPRYLIKTRGQQVTLSCSPISGHRSVSWYQQTPGQGLQFLFEYFSETQRNKGNFPGRFSGRQFSNSRSEMNVSTLELGDSALYLCASKVYITDTQYFGPGTRLTVL.

J is TRBJ2-3 and V is TRBV19; D perhaps matches TRBD2 (6 bases). The CDR3 has 16 amino acids. Trimming removed 3 bases from V and 5 bases from J, with 18 bases in between. CDR1 LNHDA and CDR2 SQIVND come from the germline V gene (reference sequence). CDR3 sequence (DNA): TGTGCCAGTAGTATCCTTGCAGTATCGGGGGAAGATACGCAGTATTTT. Translation gives CASSILAVSGEDTQYF.

V is TRBV28 and J is TRBJ2-3; the D gene is possibly TRBD2 (6 bases). Germline CDR1 is MDHEN and CDR2 is SYDVKM. The CDR3 covers 14 residues. Trimming took off 6 bases at V and 2 bases at J, with 12 bases between the two ends. The DNA for the CDR3 is TGTGCCAGCAGGCCAGCGGGCCCCACAGATACGCAGTATTTT. This sequence encodes CASRPAGPTDTQYF.

V usage is TRBV18 and J usage is TRBJ1-6; D possibly corresponds to TRBD1 (6 bases). In germline, CDR1 is KGHSH, CDR2 LQKENI. Trimming removed 3 bases from V and 7 bases from J, with 13 bases in between. There are 15 residues in the CDR3. The CDR3 DNA reads as TGTGCCAGCTCACCCCTGGACAGCTCCAATTCACCCCTCCACTTT. Protein: CASSPLDSSNSPLHF.

This chain links TRBV2 with TRBJ1-6; 7 nucleotides align to TRBD1. With 3 bases clipped from V and 9 bases from J, the junction kept 5 bases outside the gene matches. The CDR3 consists of 14 residues. Per the germline V gene, CDR1 is SNHLY and CDR2 is FYNNEI. The CDR3 region is CASSEQGGISPLHF. In DNA form, the CDR3 reads TGTGCCAGCAGTGAGCAGGGGGGTATTTCACCCCTCCACTTT.

This sequence joins TRBV24-1 and TRBJ1-1; TRBD1 might be the D (6 bases). Trimming cost V 7 bases and J 4 bases, with 9 bases left between them. Per germline, CDR1 KGHDR and CDR2 SFDVKD. There are 12 residues in the CDR3. The CDR3 DNA is TGTGCCACCAGGGGAGGGGGCACTGAAGCTTTCTTT. Translated: CATRGGGTEAFF.

The CDR3, as DNA: TGTGCCAGTAGTATAAGCTCGACCCATGAAAAACTGTTTTTT. This translates into CASSISSTHEKLFF. The rearrangement uses TRBV19 and TRBJ1-4; D unclear. Germline V gene sequence: CDR1 LNHDA, CDR2 SQIVND (reference sequence). CDR3 length: 14 residues. V lost 2 bases and J lost 6, with 10 bases in between.

This clone was counted once. The chain employs TRBV2 and TRBJ1-1, with D possibly TRBD1 on 6 matching bases. V lost 1 base to trimming and J lost 1 base, with 10 bases between them. This CDR3 comprises 15 residues. Germline CDR1 SNHLY, CDR2 FYNNEI. The CDR3, as DNA: TGTGCCAGCAGTGAAGAAGAGGGGGAGAACACTGAAGCTTTCTTT. Translation gives CASSEEEGENTEAFF.

The chain carries TRBV5-1 and TRBJ1-5, with 9 bases matching TRBD1. The germline gives CDR1 SGHRS, CDR2 YFSETQ. The CDR3 is 14 residues long. Trimming at V came to 4 bases and at J to 5 bases, leaving 4 bases not matched to a gene. The CDR3 here is CASSLDRGDQPQHF. The CDR3 DNA sequence: TGCGCCAGCAGCCTAGACAGGGGGGATCAGCCCCAGCATTTT.

The chain uses TRBV11-2 and TRBJ2-7; D might be TRBD2 (5 bases). V lost 4 bases and J lost 1, with 11 bases in between. The CDR3 is 14 amino acids. CDR1 and CDR2 from the germline V gene are SGHAT and FQNNGV. The DNA for the CDR3 is TGTGCCAGCAGCTCACCGGACTTGTCCTACGAGCAGTACGTC. Its translation: CASSSPDLSYEQYV.